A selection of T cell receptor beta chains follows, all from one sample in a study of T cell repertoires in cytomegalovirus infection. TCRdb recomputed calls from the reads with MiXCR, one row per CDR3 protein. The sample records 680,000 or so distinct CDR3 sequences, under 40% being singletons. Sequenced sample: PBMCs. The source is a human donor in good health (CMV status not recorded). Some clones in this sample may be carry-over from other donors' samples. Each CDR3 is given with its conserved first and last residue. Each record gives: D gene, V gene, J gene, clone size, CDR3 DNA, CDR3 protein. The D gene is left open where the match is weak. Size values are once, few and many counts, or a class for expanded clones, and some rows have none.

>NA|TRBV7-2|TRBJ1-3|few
TGTGCCAGCAGCTTACCCCGGGACATGGAGGGAAACACCATATATTTT
CASSLPRDMEGNTIYF
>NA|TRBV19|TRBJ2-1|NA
TGTGCCAGTAGTCGACGGGAGTACAATGAGCAGTTCTTC
CASSRREYNEQFF
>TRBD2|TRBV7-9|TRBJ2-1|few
TGTGCCAGCAGCCGAGGGACTAGCCGACGCTACAATGAGCAGTTCTTC
CASSRGTSRRYNEQFF
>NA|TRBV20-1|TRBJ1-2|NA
TGCAGTGCTTCCCCGGGAGGGCAGGGGAACTATGGCTACACCTTC
CSASPGGQGNYGYTF
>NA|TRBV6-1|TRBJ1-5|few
TGTGCCAGCAGATACGACGGTAATCAGCCCCAGCATTTT
CASRYDGNQPQHF
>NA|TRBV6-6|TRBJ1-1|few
TGTGCCAGCAGAAAGAACCAGGGTGTACGGAACACTGAAGCTTTCTTT
CASRKNQGVRNTEAFF
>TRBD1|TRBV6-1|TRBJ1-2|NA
TGTGCCAGCAGCCTATTTGGAGGGGGCGGGAGGGACTATGGCTACACCTTC
CASSLFGGGGRDYGYTF
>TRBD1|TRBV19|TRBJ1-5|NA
TGTGCCAGTAGTCTCCGCGACAGGGATTATAGCAATCAGCCCCAGCATTTT
CASSLRDRDYSNQPQHF
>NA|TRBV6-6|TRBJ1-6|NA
TGTGCCAGCAGTTACGACCGAGACACTTACAATTCACCCCTCCACTTT
CASSYDRDTYNSPLHF
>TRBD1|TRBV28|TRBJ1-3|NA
TGTGCCAGCAGTGGGACAGACAAAGGTGGAAACACCATATATTTT
CASSGTDKGGNTIYF
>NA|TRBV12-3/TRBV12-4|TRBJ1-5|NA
TGTGCCAGCAGTTTCAACAGCGATCAGCCCCAGCATTTT
CASSFNSDQPQHF
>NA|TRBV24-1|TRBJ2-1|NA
TGTGCCACCAGTGACAAGAGGGGTGTCTACAATGAGCAGTTCTTC
CATSDKRGVYNEQFF
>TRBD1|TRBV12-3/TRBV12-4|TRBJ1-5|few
TGTGCCAGCAGTTTGTTGGGGACAGGTCGGCGGGATCAGCCCCAGCATTTT
CASSLLGTGRRDQPQHF
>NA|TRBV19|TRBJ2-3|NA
TGTGCCAGTAGTATGGTGGGACGGCAATCGCATACGCAGTATTTT
CASSMVGRQSHTQYF
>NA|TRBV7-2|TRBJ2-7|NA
TGTGCCAGCAGCTTATTCCCGACTAGCTACGAGCAGTACTTC
CASSLFPTSYEQYF
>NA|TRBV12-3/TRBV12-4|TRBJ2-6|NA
TGTGCCAGAAGTTTATCGGCGGGGTGGGCAGGGGCCAACGTCCTGCGTTTC
CARSLSAGWAGANVLRF
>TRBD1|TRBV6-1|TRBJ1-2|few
TGTGCCAGCAGCGACAGGGTAACCTATGGCTACACCTTC
CASSDRVTYGYTF
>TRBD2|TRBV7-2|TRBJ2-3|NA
TGTGCCAGCAGCCCGGGAGCGGGGAGCACAGATACGCAGTATTTT
CASSPGAGSTDTQYF
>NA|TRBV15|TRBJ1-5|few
TGTGCCACCAGCAGAGATACAAGCAATCAGCCCCAGCATTTT
CATSRDTSNQPQHF
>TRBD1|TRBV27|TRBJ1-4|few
TGTGCCAGCAGTTTTTTGGCTACAGGGGGCATTGAAAAACTGTTTTTT
CASSFLATGGIEKLFF
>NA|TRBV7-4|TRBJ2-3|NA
TGTGCCAGCAGCTTAGCGTGGACTCCCGGACTCTTCCCCTACAGCACAGATACGCAGTATTTT
CASSLAWTPGLFPYSTDTQYF
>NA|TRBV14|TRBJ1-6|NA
TGTGCCAGCAGCCAACAGGGGCTTGGTAATTCACCCCTCCACTTT
CASSQQGLGNSPLHF
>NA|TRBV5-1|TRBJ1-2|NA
TGCGCCAGCAGGAGCACGGACGGCTTCTATGGCTACACCTTC
CASRSTDGFYGYTF
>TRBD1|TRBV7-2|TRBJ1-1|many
TGTGCCAGCAGCTTAGCGCTTGGCAGCTATCGACAGGGTGGAGAAGCTTTCTTT
CASSLALGSYRQGGEAFF
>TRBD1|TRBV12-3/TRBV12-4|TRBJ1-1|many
TGTGCCAGCAAGCAACAGGGGATGAACACTGAAGCTTTCTTT
CASKQQGMNTEAFF
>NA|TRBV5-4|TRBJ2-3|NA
TGTGCCAGCAGCTCCCCGCGGGGCCGCACAGATACGCAGTATTTT
CASSSPRGRTDTQYF
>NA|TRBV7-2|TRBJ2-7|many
TGTGCCAGCAGCTCTTCAGACTTGTACGAGCAGTACTTC
CASSSSDLYEQYF
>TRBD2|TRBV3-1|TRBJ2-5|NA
TGTGCCAGCAGCCAAGTCCTTCAAGCGGGATCGACCCAGTACTTC
CASSQVLQAGSTQYF
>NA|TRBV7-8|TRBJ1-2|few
TGTGCCAGCAGCTTAGGAACGGGGGATACTGGCTACACCTTC
CASSLGTGDTGYTF
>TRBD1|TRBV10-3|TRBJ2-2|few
TGTGCCATCAGCGGGACAGGGGGCTCTGCCGGGGAGCTGTTTTTT
CAISGTGGSAGELFF
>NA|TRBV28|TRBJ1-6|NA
TGTGCCAGCAAACTTGGGGGGATAGGGAATTCACCCCTCCACTTT
CASKLGGIGNSPLHF
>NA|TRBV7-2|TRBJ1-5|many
TGTGCCAGCAGCGGGGGCCTTAAGCCCCAGCATTTT
CASSGGLKPQHF
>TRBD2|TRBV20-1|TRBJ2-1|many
TGCAGTGCTAACTCGGGAGGGGATGAGCAGTTCTTC
CSANSGGDEQFF
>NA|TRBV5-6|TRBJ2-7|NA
TGTGCCAGCAGCCAACCGGGTTTCTACGAGCAGTACTTC
CASSQPGFYEQYF
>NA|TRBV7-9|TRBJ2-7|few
TGTGCCAGCAGCTCTAACCAAGTTGGCGGCGGGACAGTCTTCTACGAGCAGTACTTC
CASSSNQVGGGTVFYEQYF
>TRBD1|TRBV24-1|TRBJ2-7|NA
TGTGCCACCAGTGATTTTGCGGACGCGGACAGGTCCTACGAGCAGTACTTC
CATSDFADADRSYEQYF
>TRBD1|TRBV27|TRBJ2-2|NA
TGTGCCAGCAGTTTAGTAGGGGGCCCCGGGGAGCTGTTTTTT
CASSLVGGPGELFF
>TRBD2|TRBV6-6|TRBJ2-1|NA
TGTGCCAGTCCTACTGGGGCGGGAGTTTTCAATGAGCAGTTCTTC
CASPTGAGVFNEQFF
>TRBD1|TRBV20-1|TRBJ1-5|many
TGCAGTGCTAGACACGGACAGGTTTACCCTCAGCCCCAGCATTTT
CSARHGQVYPQPQHF
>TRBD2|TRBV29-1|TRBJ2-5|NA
TGCAGCGCTCTAGCGGGAGACCAAGAGACCCAGTACTTC
CSALAGDQETQYF
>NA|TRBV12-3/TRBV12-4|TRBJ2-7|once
TGTGCCAGCAGTTTAACCGGGGGCTCCGAGCAGTACTTC
CASSLTGGSEQYF
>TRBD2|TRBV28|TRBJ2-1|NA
TGTGCCAGCAGTTTTAGCGGGATCCGCAATGAGCAGTTCTTC
CASSFSGIRNEQFF
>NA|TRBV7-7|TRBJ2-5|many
TGTGCTAGCAGCCCTACGCCCTTCAGGGAGACCCAGTACTTC
CASSPTPFRETQYF